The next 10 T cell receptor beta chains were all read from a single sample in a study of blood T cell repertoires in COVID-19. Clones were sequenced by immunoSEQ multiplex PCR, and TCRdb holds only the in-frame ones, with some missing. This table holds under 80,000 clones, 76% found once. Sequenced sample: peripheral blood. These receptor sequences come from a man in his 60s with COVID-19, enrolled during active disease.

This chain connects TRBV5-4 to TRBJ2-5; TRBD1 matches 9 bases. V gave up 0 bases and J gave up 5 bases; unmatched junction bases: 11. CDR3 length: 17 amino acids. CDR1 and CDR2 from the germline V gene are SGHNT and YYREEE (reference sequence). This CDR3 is CASSLGGRDRALETQYF. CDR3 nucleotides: TGTGCCAGCAGCTTGGGGGGGCGGGACAGGGCTTTGGAGACCCAGTACTTC.

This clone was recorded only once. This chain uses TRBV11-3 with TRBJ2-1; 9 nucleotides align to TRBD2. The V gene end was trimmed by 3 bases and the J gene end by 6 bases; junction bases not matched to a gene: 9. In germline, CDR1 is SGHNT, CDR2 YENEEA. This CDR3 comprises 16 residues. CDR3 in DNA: TGTGCCAGCAGCTTTACGGTTCTAGCGGGGAGCAATGAGCAGTTCTTC. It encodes CASSFTVLAGSNEQFF.

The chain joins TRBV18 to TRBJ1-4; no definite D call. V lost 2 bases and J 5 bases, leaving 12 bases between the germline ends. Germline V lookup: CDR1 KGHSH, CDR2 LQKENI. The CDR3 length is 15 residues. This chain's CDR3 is CASSPSQAGNEKLFF. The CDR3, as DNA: TGTGCCAGCTCACCAAGTCAGGCGGGGAATGAAAAACTGTTTTTT.

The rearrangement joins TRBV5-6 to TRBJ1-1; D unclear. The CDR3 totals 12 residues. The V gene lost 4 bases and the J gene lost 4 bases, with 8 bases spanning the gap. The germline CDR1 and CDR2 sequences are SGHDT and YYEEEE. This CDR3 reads CASSRSRTEAFF. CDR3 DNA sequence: TGTGCCAGCAGCCGAAGCCGCACTGAAGCTTTCTTT. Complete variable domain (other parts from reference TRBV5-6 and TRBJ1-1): DAGVTQSPTHLIKTRGQQVTLRCSPKSGHDTVSWYQQALGQGPQFIFQYYEEEERQRGNFPDRFSGHQFPNYSSELNVNALLLGDSALYLCASSRSRTEAFFGQGTRLTVV.

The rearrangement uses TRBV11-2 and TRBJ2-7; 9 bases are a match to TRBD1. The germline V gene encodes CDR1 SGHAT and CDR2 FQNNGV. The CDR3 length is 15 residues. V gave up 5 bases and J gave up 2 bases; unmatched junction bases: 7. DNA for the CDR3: TGTGCCAGCAGCCCCCGGACAGGGGAAACCTACGAGCAGTACTTC. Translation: CASSPRTGETYEQYF.

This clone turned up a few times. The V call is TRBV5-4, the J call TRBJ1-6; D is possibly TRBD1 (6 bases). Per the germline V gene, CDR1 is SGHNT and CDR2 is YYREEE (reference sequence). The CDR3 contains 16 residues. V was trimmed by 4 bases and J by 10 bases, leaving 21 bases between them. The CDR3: CASSPNTGNQNSPLHF. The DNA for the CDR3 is TGTGCCAGCAGCCCGAATACAGGGAATCAGAACTCACCCCTCCACTTT.

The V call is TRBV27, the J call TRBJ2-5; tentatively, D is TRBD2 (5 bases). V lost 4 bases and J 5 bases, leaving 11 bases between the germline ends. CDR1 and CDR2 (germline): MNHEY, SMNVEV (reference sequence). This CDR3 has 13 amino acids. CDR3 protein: CASSSRLRETQYF. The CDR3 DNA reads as TGTGCCAGCAGTTCTAGACTAAGGGAGACCCAGTACTTC.

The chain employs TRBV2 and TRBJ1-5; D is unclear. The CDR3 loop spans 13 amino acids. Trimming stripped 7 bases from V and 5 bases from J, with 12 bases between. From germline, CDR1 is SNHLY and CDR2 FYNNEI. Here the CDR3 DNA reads TGTGCCAGCACCCCCGGGGTCGATCAGCCCCAGCATTTT. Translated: CASTPGVDQPQHF.

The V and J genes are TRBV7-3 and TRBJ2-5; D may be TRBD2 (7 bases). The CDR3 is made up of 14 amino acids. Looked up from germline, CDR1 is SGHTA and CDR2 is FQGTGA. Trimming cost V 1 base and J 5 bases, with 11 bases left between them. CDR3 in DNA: TGTGCCAGCAGCTTAATCGGGGGGCGGGAGACCCAGTACTTC. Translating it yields CASSLIGGRETQYF. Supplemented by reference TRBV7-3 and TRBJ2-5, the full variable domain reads GAGVSQTPSNKVTEKGKYVELRCDPISGHTALYWYRQSLGQGPEFLIYFQGTGAADDSGLPNDRFFAVRPEGSVSTLKIQRTERGDSAVYLCASSLIGGRETQYFGPGTRLLVL.

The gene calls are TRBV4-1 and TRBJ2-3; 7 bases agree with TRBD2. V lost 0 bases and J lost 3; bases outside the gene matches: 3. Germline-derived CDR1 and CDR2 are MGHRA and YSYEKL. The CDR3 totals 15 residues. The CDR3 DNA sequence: TGCGCCAGCAGCCAAGATGGGGGAGGGACAGATACGCAGTATTTT. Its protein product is CASSQDGGGTDTQYF.